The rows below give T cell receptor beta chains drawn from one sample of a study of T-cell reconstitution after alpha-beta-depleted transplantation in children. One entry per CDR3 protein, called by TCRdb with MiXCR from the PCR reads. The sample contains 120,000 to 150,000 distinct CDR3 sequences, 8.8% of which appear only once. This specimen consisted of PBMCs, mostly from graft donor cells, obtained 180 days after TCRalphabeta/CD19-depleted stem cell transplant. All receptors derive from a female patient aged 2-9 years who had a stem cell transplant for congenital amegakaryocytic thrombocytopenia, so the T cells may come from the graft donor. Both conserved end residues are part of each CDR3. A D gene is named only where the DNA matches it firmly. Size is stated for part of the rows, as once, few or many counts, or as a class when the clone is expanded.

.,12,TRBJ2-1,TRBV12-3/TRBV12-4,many,TGTGCCAGTTGGTGGCAGGGCCATGAGCAGTTCTTC,CASWWQGHEQFF
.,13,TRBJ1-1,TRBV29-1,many,TGCACCCATCAAGCGGCCGGGGACACTGAAGCTTTCTTT,CTHQAAGDTEAFF
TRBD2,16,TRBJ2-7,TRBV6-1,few,TGTGCCAGCACCTCCTCCCGCGGGGGTGAATTCTACGAGCAGTACTTC,CASTSSRGGEFYEQYF
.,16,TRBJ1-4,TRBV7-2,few,TGTGCCAGCAGCCCTACTGGGGGAAGAGCTAATGAAAAACTGTTTTTT,CASSPTGGRANEKLFF
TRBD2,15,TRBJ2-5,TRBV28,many,TGTGCCAGCCTAGCGGGGGGCCGACTCCAAGAGACCCAGTACTTC,CASLAGGRLQETQYF
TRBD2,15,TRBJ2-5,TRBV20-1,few,TGCAGTGCTAGATTTCTAGCGGGAGGTGGAGAGACCCAGTACTTC,CSARFLAGGGETQYF
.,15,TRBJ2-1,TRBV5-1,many,TGCGCCAGCAGCTTTGATGGGAGTTCCTACAATGAGCAGTTCTTC,CASSFDGSSYNEQFF
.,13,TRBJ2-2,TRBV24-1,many,TGTGCCACGGCCGGGGACGGGACCGGGGAGCTGTTTTTT,CATAGDGTGELFF
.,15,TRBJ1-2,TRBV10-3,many,TGTGCCATCAGTGAGTCTATATACACAGGGCCTGGCTACACCTTC,CAISESIYTGPGYTF
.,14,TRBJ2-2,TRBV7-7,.,TGTGCCAGCAGCTCCGTTGGGGAGGCCGGGGAGCTGTTTTTT,CASSSVGEAGELFF
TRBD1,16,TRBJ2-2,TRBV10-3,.,TGTGCCATCAGTCCCTCCGGGACAGGGAACACCGGGGAGCTGTTTTTT,CAISPSGTGNTGELFF
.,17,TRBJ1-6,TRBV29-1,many,TGCAGCCCCAGGGTAGGGACCCGAAGGGATTATAATTCACCCCTCCACTTT,CSPRVGTRRDYNSPLHF
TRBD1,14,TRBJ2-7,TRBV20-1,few,TGCAGTGCTAGAGGGACAGGAGTACTCTACGAGCAGTACTTC,CSARGTGVLYEQYF
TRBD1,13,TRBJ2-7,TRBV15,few,TGTGCCACCAGCAGACTACGGACAGGCGAGCAGTACTTC,CATSRLRTGEQYF
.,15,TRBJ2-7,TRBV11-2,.,TGTGCCAGCAGCTTAGGTCTTAATAGGGGCCACGAGCAGTACTTC,CASSLGLNRGHEQYF
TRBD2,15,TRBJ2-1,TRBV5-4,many,TGTGCCAGCAGCCAGACTAGCGGGAGGTCGGGTGAGCAGTTCTTC,CASSQTSGRSGEQFF
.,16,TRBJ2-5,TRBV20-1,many,TGCAGTGCTGGCGGGTCGGCGGGGCTGTTTCAAGAGACCCAGTACTTC,CSAGGSAGLFQETQYF
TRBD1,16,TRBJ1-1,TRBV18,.,TGTGCCAGCTCACCCAAGACCGGGACAGGGGCCCTCCGAGCTTTCTTT,CASSPKTGTGALRAFF
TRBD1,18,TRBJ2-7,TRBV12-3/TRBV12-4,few,TGTGCCAGCAGTTTAGGGTCGGGGGGGACAGGGGAGAAAAGCGAGCAGTACTTC,CASSLGSGGTGEKSEQYF
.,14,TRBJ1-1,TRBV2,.,TGTGCCAGCAGTTTCTTCACCTGGGACGCGGAAGCTTTCTTT,CASSFFTWDAEAFF
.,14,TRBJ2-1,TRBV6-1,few,TGTGCCAGCAGTAGAACAGCCTGGGTCAATGAGCAGTTCTTC,CASSRTAWVNEQFF
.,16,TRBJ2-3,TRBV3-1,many,TGTGCCAGCAGCCCCTTTGGGGGCTTCAGCACAGATACGCAGTATTTT,CASSPFGGFSTDTQYF
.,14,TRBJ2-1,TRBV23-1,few,TGCGCCAGCAGTCAATCTCCAGACTACAATGAGCAGTTCTTC,CASSQSPDYNEQFF
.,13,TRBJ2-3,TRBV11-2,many,TGTGCCAGCAGCTTGGGCCACACAGATACGCAGTATTTT,CASSLGHTDTQYF
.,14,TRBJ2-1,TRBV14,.,TGTGCCAGCAGCCAGTCTTTAGGTTCCCTAATCCCGTTCTTC,CASSQSLGSLIPFF
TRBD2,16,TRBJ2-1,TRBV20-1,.,TGCAGTGCTTCTTCCGGCGGACTAGCGGGGGACGATGAGCAGTTCTTC,CSASSGGLAGDDEQFF
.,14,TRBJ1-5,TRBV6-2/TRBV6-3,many,TGTGCCAGCAGTTACTCGACCGGGAATGGGCCCCAGCATTTT,CASSYSTGNGPQHF